This T cell receptor beta chain was captured in a study of OX40 agonist ivuxolimab in advanced cancers. Study-wide results and limits: Still undetermined is the antigen specificity of the expanded peripheral T cells. CD4+ and CD8+ blood T cells expanded clonally by week 6 at 0.1 to 3.0 mg/kg. Partly responding patients at 0.1-3.0 mg/kg showed some of the smallest clonal expansion. Nonresponders, in some cases, also had low normalized T-cell clonal expansion.

This CDR3 comprises 15 residues. Germline lookup yields CDR1 SGHTA and CDR2 FQGNSA. Between the trimmed V and J ends, which lost 0 bases and 3 bases, there was a span of 12 bases. Using immunoSEQ multiplex PCR, the repertoire was profiled, and TCRdb retains in-frame clones only, with some absent. Here the sample spans almost 90,000 clones, more than 75% being singletons. Comment on this clone: What it recognizes is unknown.

The sequencing used CD4+ or CD8+ T cells sorted from blood, collected in a trial of the OX40 agonist ivuxolimab. The TCR comes from an adult with an advanced solid tumor such as melanoma, head and neck, liver or kidney cancer. V and J are TRBV7-2 and TRBJ2-7, with D perhaps assigned TRBD1 or TRBD2 (5 bases each). The CDR3 DNA reads as TGTGCCAGCAGCTTAGCTCCCGGGACGAACTACGAGCAGTACTTC. Translating it yields CASSLAPGTNYEQYF. The full variable domain, its missing parts supplied by reference TRBV7-2 and TRBJ2-7, is GAGVSQSPSNKVTEKGKDVELRCDPISGHTALYWYRQSLGQGLEFLIYFQGNSAPDKSGLPSDRFSAERTGGSVSTLTIQRTQQEDSAVYLCASSLAPGTNYEQYFGPGTRLTVT.